This T cell receptor beta chain was sequenced in a study of blood T cells in healthy people across ages. Staff drew around 10 milliliters of peripheral blood from each donor. The total RNA that was extracted per sample amounted to at least 5 micrograms. The sample holds a few counts of this clonotype. Its antigen is as yet unknown. Points from the study as a whole: Changes in expanded clonotypes were possibly confounded, as the CMV status of donors was unknown. Age brought a roughly linear fall in TCR beta diversity measured per million T cells.

Germline-derived CDR1 and CDR2 are ENHRY and SYGVKD. V shed 10 bases, J shed 2 bases, and the junction held 4 bases outside the gene matches. The CDR3 contains 12 residues. A J-beta primer mix and a sample-barcoded 5' primer were used in a second PCR of roughly 7 to 12 cycles. TCRdb fed the 5' RACE reads into MiXCR, producing one record per CDR3 protein. The sample records about 1.4 million distinct CDR3 sequences, approximately 59% being singletons. The origin of this receptor is a man between 18 and 29 years old in good health. The chain has TRBV10-3 and TRBJ1-2; 7 bases map to TRBD1. The sequenced material came from blood. CDR3 nucleotide sequence: TGTGCCACCCTGACAGGGAACTATGGCTACACCTTC. Translated: CATLTGNYGYTF.